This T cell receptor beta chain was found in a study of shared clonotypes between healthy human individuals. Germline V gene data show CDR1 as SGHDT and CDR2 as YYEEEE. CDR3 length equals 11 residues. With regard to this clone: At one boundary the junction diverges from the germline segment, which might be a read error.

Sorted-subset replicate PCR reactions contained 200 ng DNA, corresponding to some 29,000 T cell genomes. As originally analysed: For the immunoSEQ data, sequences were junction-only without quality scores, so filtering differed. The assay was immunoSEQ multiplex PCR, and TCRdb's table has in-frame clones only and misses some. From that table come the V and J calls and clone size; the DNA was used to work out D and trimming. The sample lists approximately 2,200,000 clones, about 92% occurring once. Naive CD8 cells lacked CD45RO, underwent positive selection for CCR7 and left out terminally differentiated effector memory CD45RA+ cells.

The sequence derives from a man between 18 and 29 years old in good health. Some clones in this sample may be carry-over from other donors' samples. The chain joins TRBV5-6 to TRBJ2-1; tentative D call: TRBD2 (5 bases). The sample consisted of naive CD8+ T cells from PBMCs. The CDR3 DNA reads TGTGCCAGCAGCGTTGGAACTGATAGCGTCTTC. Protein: CASSVGTDSVF.